Listed here are 19 T cell receptor beta chains from one sample, sequenced in a study of identical twins. TCRdb fed the 5' RACE reads into MiXCR, producing one record per CDR3 protein. The sample contains hundreds of thousands of distinct CDR3 sequences, 9% to 15% of which appear only once. This same sample was also taken into another study, of yellow fever vaccine responses in identical twins.

Specimen: PBMCs. These receptors were obtained from a woman aged 18-30 years in good health.

The V call is TRBV9, the J call TRBJ2-7; perhaps TRBD2 as D (6 bases). CDR1 is SGDLS, CDR2 YYNGEE, per germline. The V gene lost 4 bases and the J gene lost 0 bases, with 17 bases spanning the gap. The CDR3 runs 16 residues. CDR3 coding DNA: TGTGCCAGCAGCAAGGATAGCGGAGGTCCCTCCTACGAGCAGTACTTC. It translates to CASSKDSGGPSYEQYF.

This clonotype was counted a few times. The chain links TRBV6-1 to TRBJ1-1, with a weak D call TRBD1 (6 bases). V was trimmed by 7 bases and J by 5 bases, leaving 23 bases between them. The CDR3 contains 16 residues. In germline, CDR1 is MNHNS, CDR2 SASEGT. In nucleotides, the CDR3 is TGTGCCAGCACTAAATTTAGGGGGGGAGAGAAAACTGAAGCTTTCTTT. The encoded protein is CASTKFRGGEKTEAFF.

CDR3 protein: CASSPTSQETPYGYTF. Written as DNA, the CDR3 is TGTGCCAGCAGTCCCACCTCCCAGGAGACACCCTATGGCTACACCTTC. This sequence joins TRBV27 and TRBJ1-2; D ambiguous. The germline V and J ends were trimmed by 5 bases and 4 bases, with 20 bases remaining between them. Germline values: CDR1 MNHEY, CDR2 SMNVEV (reference sequence). The CDR3 has 16 amino acids.

This clonotype was found a few times. The chain recombines TRBV10-3 with TRBJ1-1; D is unclear. CDR1 and CDR2 (germline): ENHRY, SYGVKD. Between the trimmed V and J ends, which lost 3 bases and 6 bases, there was a span of 11 bases. This CDR3 region has 13 residues. CDR3 amino acids: CAISDKGVAEAFF. DNA of the CDR3: TGTGCCATCAGTGATAAGGGAGTCGCTGAAGCTTTCTTT.

This clonotype was recorded at least ten times. V is TRBV10-3 and J is TRBJ2-7; 14 bases match TRBD2. CDR3 length: 15 residues. Germline lookup yields CDR1 ENHRY and CDR2 SYGVKD. The V and J ends lost 6 bases and 3 bases, in that order; junction bases with no gene match: 4. The CDR3 is CAISPGLAGDYEQYV. In DNA form, the CDR3 reads TGTGCCATCAGCCCGGGACTAGCGGGAGACTACGAGCAGTACGTC.

This chain uses TRBV10-3 with TRBJ1-3; D gene unclear. Trimming shortened V by 0 bases and J by 0 bases, and 3 bases separated the two germline ends. Germline V gene sequence: CDR1 ENHRY, CDR2 SYGVKD. The CDR3 length is 14 residues. The DNA of the CDR3 is TGTGCCATCAGTGAGTCCCCCTCTGGAAACACCATATATTTT. The encoded protein is CAISESPSGNTIYF.

This clonotype turned up a few times. The rearrangement uses TRBV7-9 and TRBJ2-3; 8 bases align to TRBD2. The CDR3 contains 13 residues. The ends lost 6 bases at V and 5 bases at J; junction bases unmatched: 4. Germline CDR1 is SEHNR and CDR2 is FQNEAQ (reference sequence). The CDR3 here is CASRLADGDTQYF. The CDR3 DNA reads TGTGCCAGCAGACTAGCGGATGGAGATACGCAGTATTTT.

J is TRBJ2-4 and V is TRBV15, with D perhaps TRBD1 (6 bases). Germline V gene sequence: CDR1 LNHNV, CDR2 YYDKDF (reference sequence). The CDR3 is made up of 16 amino acids. With 0 bases removed from V and 1 base from J, the gap between germline ends came to 10 bases. In DNA, the CDR3 is TGTGCCACCAGCAGAGATACAGGGTCTGCCAAAAACATTCAGTACTTC. This encodes CATSRDTGSAKNIQYF.

This clonotype has at least ten counts. V gene TRBV2 combines with J gene TRBJ2-1; D call uncertain. The CDR3 runs to 14 residues. Trimming pared 4 bases from V and 4 bases from J, leaving 11 bases between. CDR1 and CDR2 (germline): SNHLY, FYNNEI. CDR3 nucleotides: TGTGCCAGCAGTGTTTCGGGCGTTTACAATGAGCAGTTCTTC. Its protein product is CASSVSGVYNEQFF.

This clonotype was seen a handful of times. The rearrangement uses TRBV6-1 and TRBJ2-7; D tentatively reads TRBD1 or TRBD2 (6 bases each). Trimming stripped 4 bases from V and 6 bases from J, with 19 bases between. This CDR3 has 15 amino acids. Germline values: CDR1 MNHNS, CDR2 SASEGT. The CDR3 bases are TGTGCCAGCAGTGCGGAGACAGGAGGGGGAAGCGAGCAGTACTTC. Protein: CASSAETGGGSEQYF.

The chain recombines TRBV20-1 with TRBJ2-7; D possibly corresponds to TRBD2 (6 bases). The ends were cut back, 7 bases at V and 2 bases at J, with 15 bases in the middle. The CDR3 loop spans 13 amino acids. Germline V gene sequence: CDR1 DFQATT, CDR2 SNEGSKA (reference sequence). CDR3 in amino acids: CSVSGGPAYEQYV. Written as DNA, the CDR3 is TGCAGTGTGAGCGGAGGGCCCGCCTACGAGCAGTACGTC.

The table lists this clonotype with many counts. The genes are TRBV12-3 or TRBV12-4 and TRBJ2-7, with TRBD1 identical over 8 bases. V was clipped by 4 bases and J by 3 bases; unmatched bases: 14. The CDR3 spans 17 residues. CDR3 protein: CASSSGDPAGGLYEQYF. The CDR3 coding sequence is TGTGCCAGCAGTTCCGGAGATCCGGCAGGGGGCCTCTACGAGCAGTACTTC.

This clonotype was seen ten or more times. CDR3 coding DNA: TGTGCCACCAGGGTCGACACATACAATGAGCAGTTCTTC. It translates to CATRVDTYNEQFF. The genes are TRBV24-1 and TRBJ2-1; D call uncertain. This CDR3 is 13 amino acids long. The V gene lost 7 bases and the J gene lost 4 bases, with 10 bases spanning the gap. Germline CDR1 is KGHDR and CDR2 is SFDVKD.

In its sample, this clonotype was seen many times. The chain is built from TRBV10-3 and TRBJ2-5; no definite D call. The germline gives CDR1 ENHRY, CDR2 SYGVKD. The CDR3 is 13 amino acids. Trimming took off 0 bases at V and 4 bases at J, with 6 bases between the two ends. CDR3 DNA sequence: TGTGCCATCAGTGAGTCGACATCAGAGACCCAGTACTTC. Its translation is CAISESTSETQYF.

The chain combines TRBV12-3 or TRBV12-4 with TRBJ2-1; TRBD1 matches 9 bases. This CDR3 spans 16 amino acids. Trimming took 5 bases from V and 0 from J; bases not matched to a gene: 5. The CDR3 DNA is TGTGCCAGCAGTCCCATGACAGGGGGCTCCTACAATGAGCAGTTCTTC. This codes for CASSPMTGGSYNEQFF.

This rearrangement joins TRBV25-1 to TRBJ2-5, with 8 bases fitting TRBD1. J was trimmed by 2 bases and V by 1 base; bases with no gene match: 9. Germline lookup yields CDR1 MGHDK and CDR2 SYGVNS. CDR3 length equals 17 residues. The CDR3 coding sequence is TGTGCCAGCAGTGAATCCTATCGCCACAGGGGGCAAGAGACCCAGTACTTC. Translated, it gives CASSESYRHRGQETQYF.

This clonotype was recorded a few times. This rearrangement joins TRBV3-1 to TRBJ1-2; the match to TRBD1 covers 7 bases. V lost 5 bases to trimming and J lost 4 bases; unmatched junction nucleotides: 7. The CDR3 consists of 14 residues. CDR1 is LGHDT and CDR2 is YNNKEL in the germline V gene (reference sequence). The CDR3 DNA reads as TGTGCCAGCAGCACCCGCCAGGGGGTCTATGGCTACACCTTC. It codes for CASSTRQGVYGYTF.

Many counts were recorded for this clonotype. The chain employs TRBV6-5 and TRBJ2-1; 8 nucleotides match TRBD2. CDR1 MNHEY and CDR2 SVGAGI come from the germline V gene. The CDR3 spans 16 residues. V was clipped by 1 base and J by 6 bases; unmatched bases: 8. The CDR3 loop reads CASSYFGGGRGNEQFF. The CDR3 bases are TGTGCCAGCAGTTACTTCGGGGGGGGCCGGGGCAATGAGCAGTTCTTC.

As DNA, the CDR3 is TGTGCCACCAGTGACCTGGGGAAACAGGGGATGAATGAGCAGTTCTTC. Residues: CATSDLGKQGMNEQFF. The chain is built from TRBV24-1 and TRBJ2-1; 7 positions match TRBD1. CDR1 is KGHDR and CDR2 is SFDVKD in the germline V gene. J gave up 7 bases and V 4 bases, and 12 bases lay outside the gene matches. The CDR3 spans 16 residues.